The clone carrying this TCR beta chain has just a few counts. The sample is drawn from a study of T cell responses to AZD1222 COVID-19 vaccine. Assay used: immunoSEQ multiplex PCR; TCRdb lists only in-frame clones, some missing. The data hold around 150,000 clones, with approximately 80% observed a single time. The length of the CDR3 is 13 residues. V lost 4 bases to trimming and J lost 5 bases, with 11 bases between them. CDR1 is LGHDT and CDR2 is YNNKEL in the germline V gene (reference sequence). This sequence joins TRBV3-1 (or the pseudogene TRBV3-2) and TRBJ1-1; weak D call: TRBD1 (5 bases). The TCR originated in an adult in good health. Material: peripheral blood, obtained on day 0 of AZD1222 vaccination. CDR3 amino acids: CASSLKGATEAFF. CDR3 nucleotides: TGTGCCAGCAGCCTCAAAGGGGCTACTGAAGCTTTCTTT.